The sequence of this TCR beta chain was determined in a study of shared clonotypes between healthy human individuals. The V end was cut by 7 bases, the J end by 4 bases, with 9 bases between. The CDR3 loop spans 12 amino acids. Looked up from germline, CDR1 is SGHNT and CDR2 is YYREEE (reference sequence). Clones were read by immunoSEQ multiplex PCR, and TCRdb kept only the in-frame ones, dropping some. The table shows 950,000 to 1,300,000 clones, with roughly 75% occurring only once. This clone showed up many times. The specimen was memory CD4+ T cells sorted from blood. Subset described: CD45RA-negative fraction. The source of this sequence is a man aged 18 to 30 in good health. V is TRBV5-4 and J is TRBJ1-5, with unresolved D. This CDR3 reads CASGFPNQPQHF. The CDR3 DNA is TGTGCCAGCGGGTTCCCAAATCAGCCCCAGCATTTT.